These T cell receptor beta chains were read from a single sample in a study of blood T cell repertoires in COVID-19. Method: immunoSEQ multiplex PCR; TCRdb's copy keeps in-frame clones and lacks some. The sample consists of about 260,000 clones, 80% to 90% of them appearing once. The sample taken for sequencing was peripheral blood. The receptor set was obtained from a woman in her forties with acute or convalescent COVID-19. Both conserved end residues are part of each CDR3. D genes are given only for firm matches. The size of a clone is reported for some rows only, either as once, few or many, or as a class for expanded clones.

j_gene: TRBJ1-2; d_gene: NA; abundance: few; v_gene: TRBV7-9; CDR3aa: CASSLDSHYGYTF; CDR3nt: TGTGCCAGCAGCTTAGACAGCCACTATGGCTACACCTTC
j_gene: TRBJ2-2; d_gene: NA; abundance: NA; v_gene: TRBV3-1/TRBV3-2; CDR3aa: CASSQAIPVSGELFF; CDR3nt: TGTGCCAGCAGCCAAGCGATCCCGGTGAGCGGGGAGCTGTTTTTT
j_gene: TRBJ1-4; d_gene: TRBD1; abundance: NA; v_gene: TRBV9; CDR3aa: CASSVGQGREKLFF; CDR3nt: TGTGCCAGCAGCGTAGGACAGGGAAGGGAAAAACTGTTTTTT
j_gene: TRBJ1-5; d_gene: TRBD1; abundance: NA; v_gene: TRBV19; CDR3aa: CASRAQGPLDQPQHF; CDR3nt: TGTGCCAGTAGAGCACAGGGGCCGCTCGATCAGCCCCAGCATTTT
j_gene: TRBJ2-2; d_gene: NA; abundance: once; v_gene: TRBV29-1; CDR3aa: CSVAPPEDTGELFF; CDR3nt: TGCAGCGTTGCTCCCCCGGAGGACACCGGGGAGCTGTTTTTT
j_gene: TRBJ1-6; d_gene: TRBD1; abundance: NA; v_gene: TRBV9; CDR3aa: CASSAPGTGNSPLHF; CDR3nt: TGTGCCAGCAGCGCTCCCGGGACAGGGAATTCACCCCTCCACTTT
j_gene: TRBJ1-2; d_gene: NA; abundance: NA; v_gene: TRBV15; CDR3aa: CATSMAGAYGYTF; CDR3nt: TGTGCCACCAGCATGGCGGGGGCCTATGGCTACACCTTC
j_gene: TRBJ1-4; d_gene: NA; abundance: NA; v_gene: TRBV5-1; CDR3aa: CASSLDTARDREKLFF; CDR3nt: TGCGCCAGCAGCTTGGATACCGCTAGAGACAGAGAAAAACTGTTTTTT
j_gene: TRBJ2-6; d_gene: NA; abundance: NA; v_gene: TRBV25-1; CDR3aa: CASSPQTGSSSGANVLTF; CDR3nt: TGTGCCAGCAGTCCCCAGACAGGTTCGAGCTCTGGGGCCAACGTCCTGACTTTC
j_gene: TRBJ1-2; d_gene: NA; abundance: NA; v_gene: TRBV10-3; CDR3aa: CATREQTGLIYGYTF; CDR3nt: TGTGCCACCCGAGAACAGACAGGACTGATCTATGGCTACACCTTC
j_gene: TRBJ1-1; d_gene: NA; abundance: NA; v_gene: TRBV5-1; CDR3aa: CASRDSAGKGNTEAFF; CDR3nt: TGCGCCAGCAGAGATTCCGCCGGGAAGGGGAACACTGAAGCTTTCTTT
j_gene: TRBJ2-3; d_gene: NA; abundance: NA; v_gene: TRBV2; CDR3aa: CASTSEAGLSTDTQYF; CDR3nt: TGTGCCAGCACCTCAGAGGCGGGCCTCAGCACAGATACGCAGTATTTT
j_gene: TRBJ1-1; d_gene: NA; abundance: NA; v_gene: TRBV19; CDR3aa: CASSIETNTEAFF; CDR3nt: TGTGCCAGTAGTATAGAAACTAACACTGAAGCTTTCTTT
j_gene: TRBJ2-2; d_gene: TRBD2; abundance: NA; v_gene: TRBV9; CDR3aa: CASSSPSGENTGELFF; CDR3nt: TGTGCCAGCAGCTCGCCTAGCGGGGAGAACACCGGGGAGCTGTTTTTT
j_gene: TRBJ2-3; d_gene: NA; abundance: once; v_gene: TRBV7-3; CDR3aa: CASSFLADTQYF; CDR3nt: TGTGCCAGCAGCTTCCTCGCAGATACGCAGTATTTT
j_gene: TRBJ1-6; d_gene: NA; abundance: NA; v_gene: TRBV2; CDR3aa: CASSGYGTPLHF; CDR3nt: TGTGCCAGCAGTGGGTACGGTACACCCCTCCACTTT
j_gene: TRBJ1-1; d_gene: NA; abundance: once; v_gene: TRBV5-1; CDR3aa: CASSSGGPSAAFF; CDR3nt: TGCGCCAGCAGCTCGGGGGGACCCTCTGCAGCTTTCTTT
j_gene: TRBJ2-1; d_gene: TRBD2; abundance: many; v_gene: TRBV27; CDR3aa: CASSGGAGYNEQFF; CDR3nt: TGTGCCAGCAGCGGGGGGGCGGGTTACAATGAGCAGTTCTTC
j_gene: TRBJ2-3; d_gene: NA; abundance: NA; v_gene: TRBV9; CDR3aa: CASSVTAEYDTQYF; CDR3nt: TGTGCCAGCAGCGTAACGGCGGAATACGATACGCAGTATTTT
j_gene: TRBJ1-4; d_gene: NA; abundance: once; v_gene: TRBV6-1; CDR3aa: CASSEWGLGEKLFF; CDR3nt: TGTGCCAGCAGTGAATGGGGGCTTGGGGAAAAACTGTTTTTT
j_gene: TRBJ1-4; d_gene: TRBD1; abundance: NA; v_gene: TRBV7-7; CDR3aa: CASTERQGEKLFF; CDR3nt: TGTGCCAGCACGGAGCGACAGGGTGAAAAACTGTTTTTT
j_gene: TRBJ2-4; d_gene: NA; abundance: NA; v_gene: TRBV10-2; CDR3aa: CASSPREGIQYF; CDR3nt: TGCGCCAGCAGTCCCAGGGAAGGCATTCAGTACTTC
j_gene: TRBJ2-1; d_gene: NA; abundance: NA; v_gene: TRBV27; CDR3aa: CASTRRVFSYNEQFF; CDR3nt: TGTGCCAGCACCCGCAGGGTGTTCTCCTACAATGAGCAGTTCTTC
j_gene: TRBJ2-6; d_gene: NA; abundance: NA; v_gene: TRBV5-1; CDR3aa: CASSFGLSGANVLTF; CDR3nt: TGCGCCAGCAGCTTTGGCCTCTCTGGGGCCAACGTCCTGACTTTC
j_gene: TRBJ2-3; d_gene: NA; abundance: NA; v_gene: TRBV7-6; CDR3aa: CASSLGTGGRADTQYF; CDR3nt: TGTGCCAGCAGCTTGGGGACTGGCGGGCGCGCAGATACGCAGTATTTT
j_gene: TRBJ1-1; d_gene: NA; abundance: NA; v_gene: TRBV3-1/TRBV3-2; CDR3aa: CASSQARGNTEAFF; CDR3nt: TGTGCCAGCAGCCAAGCGCGAGGGAACACTGAAGCTTTCTTT
j_gene: TRBJ1-2; d_gene: TRBD1; abundance: NA; v_gene: TRBV5-6; CDR3aa: CASSLGTGVGYTF; CDR3nt: TGTGCCAGCAGCTTGGGGACAGGGGTTGGCTACACCTTC
j_gene: TRBJ2-3; d_gene: TRBD1; abundance: NA; v_gene: TRBV5-1; CDR3aa: CASSLRQGGDTQYF; CDR3nt: TGCGCCAGCAGCTTGAGACAGGGTGGAGATACGCAGTATTTT
j_gene: TRBJ2-1; d_gene: NA; abundance: NA; v_gene: TRBV3-1/TRBV3-2; CDR3aa: CASRQGHYNEQFF; CDR3nt: TGTGCCAGCAGGCAGGGTCACTACAATGAGCAGTTCTTC
j_gene: TRBJ1-6; d_gene: TRBD1; abundance: NA; v_gene: TRBV30; CDR3aa: CAWDKTGSSYNSPLHF; CDR3nt: TGTGCCTGGGATAAGACAGGGAGCTCCTATAATTCACCCCTCCACTTT
j_gene: TRBJ1-2; d_gene: NA; abundance: NA; v_gene: TRBV7-8; CDR3aa: CASSPRRDGGFNYGYTF; CDR3nt: TGTGCCAGCAGCCCTAGGCGGGACGGCGGATTTAACTATGGCTACACCTTC
j_gene: TRBJ1-3; d_gene: NA; abundance: NA; v_gene: TRBV24-1; CDR3aa: CATSDPRAGAGNTIYF; CDR3nt: TGTGCCACCAGTGACCCAAGGGCGGGAGCGGGAAACACCATATATTTT
j_gene: TRBJ1-1; d_gene: NA; abundance: NA; v_gene: TRBV19; CDR3aa: CASSSWLDSRDWNTEAFF; CDR3nt: TGTGCCAGTAGTAGTTGGTTGGACAGCAGAGATTGGAACACTGAAGCTTTCTTT
j_gene: TRBJ2-2; d_gene: NA; abundance: NA; v_gene: TRBV6-6; CDR3aa: CATSPLGGTGELFF; CDR3nt: TGTGCCACCTCCCCGTTAGGCGGCACCGGGGAGCTGTTTTTT
j_gene: TRBJ1-2; d_gene: NA; abundance: NA; v_gene: TRBV27; CDR3aa: CASSFGGFYGYTF; CDR3nt: TGTGCCAGCAGTTTCGGAGGGTTTTATGGCTACACCTTC
j_gene: TRBJ2-1; d_gene: TRBD2; abundance: NA; v_gene: TRBV10-1; CDR3aa: CATPRTSGGNHNNEQFF; CDR3nt: TGCGCCACCCCACGGACTAGCGGGGGGAACCATAACAATGAGCAGTTCTTC
j_gene: TRBJ2-2; d_gene: NA; abundance: NA; v_gene: TRBV5-4; CDR3aa: CASSPRNTGELFF; CDR3nt: TGTGCCAGCAGCCCGAGAAACACCGGGGAGCTGTTTTTT
j_gene: TRBJ2-5; d_gene: NA; abundance: few; v_gene: TRBV2; CDR3aa: CASQKEDILQKYF; CDR3nt: TGTGCCAGCCAGAAAGAGGACATACTGCAAAAGTACTTC
j_gene: TRBJ1-2; d_gene: TRBD1; abundance: NA; v_gene: TRBV30; CDR3aa: CAWQFGQGGYTF; CDR3nt: TGTGCCTGGCAATTCGGACAGGGAGGCTACACCTTC
j_gene: TRBJ2-1; d_gene: TRBD1; abundance: NA; v_gene: TRBV10-3; CDR3aa: CATTTLDREQFF; CDR3nt: TGTGCCACCACCACCCTGGACAGGGAGCAGTTCTTC
j_gene: TRBJ2-1; d_gene: NA; abundance: NA; v_gene: TRBV19; CDR3aa: CASSNPAGAYNEQFF; CDR3nt: TGTGCCAGTAGTAACCCCGCGGGGGCTTACAATGAGCAGTTCTTC
j_gene: TRBJ1-3; d_gene: TRBD1; abundance: NA; v_gene: TRBV6-5; CDR3aa: CASSTLGQGYTIYF; CDR3nt: TGTGCCAGCAGCACGCTGGGACAGGGGTACACCATATATTTT
j_gene: TRBJ1-4; d_gene: NA; abundance: NA; v_gene: TRBV3-1/TRBV3-2; CDR3aa: CASSRRGVAEGEKLFF; CDR3nt: TGTGCCAGCAGCCGAAGAGGAGTAGCGGAGGGTGAAAAACTGTTTTTT
j_gene: TRBJ2-3; d_gene: NA; abundance: NA; v_gene: TRBV3-1/TRBV3-2; CDR3aa: CASSQTPSTDTQYF; CDR3nt: TGTGCCAGCAGCCAGACTCCTAGCACAGATACGCAGTATTTT
j_gene: TRBJ1-6; d_gene: TRBD1; abundance: once; v_gene: TRBV4-1; CDR3aa: CASSQETGGNYNSPLHF; CDR3nt: TGCGCCAGCAGCCAAGAGACAGGGGGGAACTATAATTCACCCCTCCACTTT
j_gene: TRBJ1-2; d_gene: TRBD1; abundance: NA; v_gene: TRBV6-6; CDR3aa: CASSRATGDYGYTF; CDR3nt: TGTGCCAGCAGTCGGGCGACAGGGGACTATGGCTACACCTTC
j_gene: TRBJ2-1; d_gene: TRBD1; abundance: NA; v_gene: TRBV5-8; CDR3aa: CASSNPGGWNNEQFF; CDR3nt: TGTGCCAGCAGCAACCCAGGGGGTTGGAACAATGAGCAGTTCTTC
j_gene: TRBJ1-2; d_gene: NA; abundance: NA; v_gene: TRBV6-5; CDR3aa: CASSRQADYGYTF; CDR3nt: TGTGCCAGCAGCCGACAGGCGGACTATGGCTACACCTTC